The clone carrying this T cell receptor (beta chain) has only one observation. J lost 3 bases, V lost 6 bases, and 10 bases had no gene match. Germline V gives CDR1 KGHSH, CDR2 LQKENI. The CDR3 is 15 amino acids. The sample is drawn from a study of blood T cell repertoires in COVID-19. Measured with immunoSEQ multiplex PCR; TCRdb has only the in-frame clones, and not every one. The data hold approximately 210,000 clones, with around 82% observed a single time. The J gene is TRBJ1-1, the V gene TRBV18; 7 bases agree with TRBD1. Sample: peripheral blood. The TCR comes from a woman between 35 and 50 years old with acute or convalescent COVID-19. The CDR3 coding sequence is TGTGCCAGCTCCCCATCCTCAGGGGGTGACACTGAAGCTTTCTTT. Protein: CASSPSSGGDTEAFF. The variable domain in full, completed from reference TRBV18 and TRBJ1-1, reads NAGVMQNPRHLVRRRGQEARLRCSPMKGHSHVYWYRQLPEEGLKFMVYLQKENIIDESGMPKERFSAEFPKEGPSILRIQQVVRGDSAAYFCASSPSSGGDTEAFFGQGTRLTVV.